This T cell receptor (beta chain) is from a study of T cells in Graves' hyperthyroidism and ophthalmopathy. Notes on the study in general: The model identified upcoming ophthalmopathy a median roughly 6.5 months ahead of onset.

Trimming cost V 6 bases and J 2 bases, with 16 bases left between them. This CDR3 region has 15 residues. Amplified TCR beta CDR3 regions came from RNA transcripts. First-round RT-PCR of the TCR CDR3 relied on the HTBI primer set. TCRdb fed the multiplex PCR reads into MiXCR, producing one record per CDR3 protein. The table has some 500,000 distinct CDR3 sequences, 16% seen once. This clonotype came up a few times. Its antigen is undetermined. The chain uses TRBV12-3 or TRBV12-4 and TRBJ1-2; D remains ambiguous. The sequencing input was blood. This clonotype was sampled from a woman aged 25 to 39 with Graves' ophthalmopathy. DNA for the CDR3: TGTGCCAGCAGAAAGGACGGACGCCCCAACTATGGCTACACCTTC. Its protein product is CASRKDGRPNYGYTF.